A selection of T cell receptor beta chains follows, all from one sample in a study of persistence of HIV-infected CD4 T cells. Measured with immunoSEQ multiplex PCR; TCRdb has only the in-frame clones, and not every one. The sample has 35,000 to 40,000 clones; 65% to 85% are singletons. These TCRs' antigens remain unknown. Material: CD4+ T cells sorted from PBMCs after approximately 20-hour stimulation, obtained from a patient who received antiretroviral therapy. All receptors come from an adult man with HIV who was CMV-seropositive. Both conserved end residues are part of each CDR3. The order of the fields is J gene, D gene, clone size, V gene, CDR3 DNA, CDR3 protein. A D gene is named only where the DNA matches it firmly. Not every row has a clone size; where given, it reads once, few, many or a size class.

>TRBJ2-7|TRBD2|few|TRBV24-1
TGTGCCACCAGTCCCGGGACTAGGGAAGAGCAGTACTTC
CATSPGTREEQYF
>TRBJ1-1|NA|few|TRBV7-8
TGTGCCAGCGCGAGGCATGATTTTCCCTTGAACACTGAAGCTTTCTTT
CASARHDFPLNTEAFF
>TRBJ2-7|TRBD1|NA|TRBV2
TGTGCCAGCAGTGACTGGACAGGCGGCGAGCAGTACTTC
CASSDWTGGEQYF
>TRBJ1-3|TRBD1|once|TRBV3-1/TRBV3-2
TGTGCCAGCAGCCAAGCGGACAGGCCCGGCTCTGGAAACACCATATATTTT
CASSQADRPGSGNTIYF
>TRBJ1-3|NA|NA|TRBV9
TGTGCCAGCAGCGTAGAGGGCGTCGTGGGAAACACCATATATTTT
CASSVEGVVGNTIYF
>TRBJ2-4|TRBD1|NA|TRBV30
TGTGCCTGGTCTGGACAGGGTAGGGACATTCAGTACTTC
CAWSGQGRDIQYF
>TRBJ1-1|NA|NA|TRBV12-5
TGTGCTAGCAGGTTGGTGGGCCCGAACACTGAAGCTTTCTTT
CASRLVGPNTEAFF
>TRBJ2-1|NA|NA|TRBV25-1
TGTGCCAGCAGTGCCTTGACCGGAATGCAGTTCTTC
CASSALTGMQFF
>TRBJ2-7|NA|NA|TRBV7-2
TGTGCCAGCAGCTTAGATCGATCCTACGAGCAGTACTTC
CASSLDRSYEQYF
>TRBJ1-1|NA|NA|TRBV20-1
TGCAGTGCTAGTCAGTTTGGCCTGAACACTGAAGCTTTCTTT
CSASQFGLNTEAFF
>TRBJ1-5|TRBD1|NA|TRBV24-1
TGTGCCACCAGTGACCCAGGACAGGGGGGTCAGCCCCAGCATTTT
CATSDPGQGGQPQHF
>TRBJ2-1|NA|NA|TRBV19
TGTGCCAGTAGTTCCCCCGCCGGGGGGCCATACAATGAGCAGTTCTTC
CASSSPAGGPYNEQFF
>TRBJ2-2|NA|NA|TRBV11-3
TGTGCCCCGGGGGCGGAGTTAAACACCGGGGAGCTGTTTTTT
CAPGAELNTGELFF
>TRBJ2-3|NA|NA|TRBV7-9
TGTGCCAGCAGGTCTCCCTCGGGACTGTCCACAGATACGCAGTATTTT
CASRSPSGLSTDTQYF
>TRBJ1-2|TRBD1|NA|TRBV7-2
TGTGCCAGCAGCCGGGGACAGGCAGGGTACAGGGGCTACACCTTC
CASSRGQAGYRGYTF
>TRBJ1-4|NA|medium-sized|TRBV7-6
TGTGCCAGCAGCTTCAGAGGGACGGATAATGAAAAACTGTTTTTT
CASSFRGTDNEKLFF
>TRBJ2-7|TRBD1|NA|TRBV6-5
TGTGCCCTCAGTATAGGACAGGGGGCCTACGAGCAGTACTTC
CALSIGQGAYEQYF
>TRBJ1-1|NA|NA|TRBV7-6
TGTGCCAGCAGCCCTATGGAGGGGGGGAGTACTGAAGCTTTCTTT
CASSPMEGGSTEAFF
>TRBJ1-5|NA|NA|TRBV19
TGTGCCAGTAGCAAAGAGGTAGGGGGCAATCAGCCCCAGCATTTT
CASSKEVGGNQPQHF
>TRBJ2-1|TRBD1|NA|TRBV7-6
TGTGCCAGCAGCTCCCCAGACAGGGGCTACAATGAGCAGTTCTTC
CASSSPDRGYNEQFF
>TRBJ1-1|NA|NA|TRBV25-1
TGTGCCAGCAGTGAATATGACAGCCTAATGAACACTGAAGCTTTCTTT
CASSEYDSLMNTEAFF
>TRBJ1-4|NA|NA|TRBV7-2
TGTGCCAGCAGCGCCCCTGGGGGCTTAAGAGAAAAACTGTTTTTT
CASSAPGGLREKLFF
>TRBJ1-2|NA|NA|TRBV6-1
TGTGCCAGCAGTGAAGTAGGGGGGCTGGACTATGGCTACACCTTC
CASSEVGGLDYGYTF
>TRBJ1-2|TRBD1|NA|TRBV3-1/TRBV3-2
TGTGCCAGCAGCTTTGGGACAGGGGGCGCATCTGGCTACACCTTC
CASSFGTGGASGYTF
>TRBJ1-1|NA|NA|TRBV6-2/TRBV6-3
TGTGCCAGCAGTTTCTCCTTGAACACTGAAGCTTTCTTT
CASSFSLNTEAFF
>TRBJ1-1|NA|NA|TRBV28
TGTGCCAGCATCCCTCCGGGTCGAGAAGCTTTCTTT
CASIPPGREAFF
>TRBJ2-7|TRBD1|NA|TRBV28
TGTGCCACCGTCCCGGGACAGGGGGCAAGGAACGAGCAGTACTTC
CATVPGQGARNEQYF
>TRBJ2-2|TRBD1|NA|TRBV12-5
TGTGCTAGTGGTTCCCCGGGACAGGGGAACACCGGGGAGCTGTTTTTT
CASGSPGQGNTGELFF
>TRBJ2-1|NA|NA|TRBV7-8
TGTGCCAGCGCCTCTCACAGGGCCAATGAGCAGTTCTTC
CASASHRANEQFF
>TRBJ1-2|NA|NA|TRBV28
TGTGCCAGCAGTTTCCGGGGCGTCTATGGCTACACCTTC
CASSFRGVYGYTF
>TRBJ2-3|NA|NA|TRBV7-6
TGTGCCAGCAGCTCACGACAGGTAGAGGATACGCAGTATTTT
CASSSRQVEDTQYF
>TRBJ2-7|NA|few|TRBV3-1/TRBV3-2
TGTGCCAGCAGCTTTTCTGCCCCGGCCGAGCAGTACTTC
CASSFSAPAEQYF
>TRBJ2-3|NA|NA|TRBV27
TGTGCCAGCAGTTCCCCCGAGACAAACACAGATACGCAGTATTTT
CASSSPETNTDTQYF
>TRBJ1-4|NA|NA|TRBV6-5
TGTGCCAGCAGGGGCACGAATGAAAAACTGTTTTTT
CASRGTNEKLFF
>TRBJ1-5|NA|NA|TRBV3-1/TRBV3-2
TGTGCCAGCAGCCAAGGGTACAATCAGCCCCAGCATTTT
CASSQGYNQPQHF
>TRBJ2-3|NA|NA|TRBV5-1
TGCGCCAGCAGCTTGGGAGATACGCAGTATTTT
CASSLGDTQYF
>TRBJ2-3|NA|NA|TRBV3-1/TRBV3-2
TGTGCCAGCAGCCCTCGGACAGTCAGCACAGATACGCAGTATTTT
CASSPRTVSTDTQYF
>TRBJ1-5|NA|few|TRBV5-1
TGCGCCAGCAGCTTGGACGGGGGCCGGGAACAGCCCCAGCATTTT
CASSLDGGREQPQHF
>TRBJ2-1|NA|NA|TRBV5-5
TGTGCCAGCAGCCCGGACCCCGGCTCCTACAATGAGCAGTTCTTC
CASSPDPGSYNEQFF
>TRBJ1-6|TRBD1|NA|TRBV5-1
TGCGCCAGCAGCGTAGGACCGGGACAGGGTAATTCACCCCTCCACTTT
CASSVGPGQGNSPLHF
>TRBJ2-4|TRBD1|NA|TRBV5-5
TGTGCCAGCAGTTTAGGGACAGGGGTCGGTTTAGCCAAAAACATTCAGTACTTC
CASSLGTGVGLAKNIQYF
>TRBJ2-6|NA|NA|TRBV19
TGTGCCAGTACCCCTGAGCATCAGGCATCTGGGGCCAACGTCCTGACTTTC
CASTPEHQASGANVLTF
>TRBJ2-1|TRBD2|NA|TRBV18
TGTGCCAGCTCACCACCGTTGCGGGGGAGCTCCTACAATGAGCAGTTCTTC
CASSPPLRGSSYNEQFF